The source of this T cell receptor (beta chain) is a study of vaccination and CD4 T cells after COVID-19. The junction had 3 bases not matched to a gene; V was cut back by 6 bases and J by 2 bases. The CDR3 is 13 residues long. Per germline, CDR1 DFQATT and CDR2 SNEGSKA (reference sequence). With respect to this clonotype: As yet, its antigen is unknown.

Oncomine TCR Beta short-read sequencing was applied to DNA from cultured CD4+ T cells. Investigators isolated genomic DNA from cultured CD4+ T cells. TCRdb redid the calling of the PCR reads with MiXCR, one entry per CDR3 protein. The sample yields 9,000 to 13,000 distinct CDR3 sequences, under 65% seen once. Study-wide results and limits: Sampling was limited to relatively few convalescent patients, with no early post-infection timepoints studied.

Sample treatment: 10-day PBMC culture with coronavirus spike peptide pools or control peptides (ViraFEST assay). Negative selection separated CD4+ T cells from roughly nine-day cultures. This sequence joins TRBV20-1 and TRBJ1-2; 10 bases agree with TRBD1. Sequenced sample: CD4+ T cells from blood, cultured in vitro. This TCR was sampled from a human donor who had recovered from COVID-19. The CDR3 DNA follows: TGCAGTGCGCCGGGACAGGGGAACTATGGCTACACCTTC. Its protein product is CSAPGQGNYGYTF.